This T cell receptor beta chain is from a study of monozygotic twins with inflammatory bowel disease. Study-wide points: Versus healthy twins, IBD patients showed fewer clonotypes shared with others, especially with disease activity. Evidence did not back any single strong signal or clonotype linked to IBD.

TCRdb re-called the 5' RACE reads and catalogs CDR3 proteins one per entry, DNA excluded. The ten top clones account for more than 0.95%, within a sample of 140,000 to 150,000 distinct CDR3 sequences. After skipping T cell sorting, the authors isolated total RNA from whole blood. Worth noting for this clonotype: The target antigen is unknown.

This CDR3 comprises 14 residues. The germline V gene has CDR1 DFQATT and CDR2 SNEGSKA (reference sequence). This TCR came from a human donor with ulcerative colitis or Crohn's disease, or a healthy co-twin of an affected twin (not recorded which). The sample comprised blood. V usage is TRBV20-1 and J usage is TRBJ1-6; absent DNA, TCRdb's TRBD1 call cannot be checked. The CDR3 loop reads CSARAGTGPSPLHF.